Listed here are 32 T cell receptor beta chains from one sample, sequenced in a study of OX40 agonist ivuxolimab in advanced cancers. Library method: the immunoSEQ multiplex PCR assay. Imported from immuneACCESS, the table was reduced by TCRdb to in-frame sequences with V and J called. These copies leave out some clones; in studies compared against another copy, an unresolved V gene accounts for under half, and the cause of the remainder is not known. The sample includes about 49,000 clones, with 85% observed a single time. The top ten clonotypes cover 20% of the sample. The specimen was CD4+ or CD8+ T cells sorted from blood, collected in a trial of the OX40 agonist ivuxolimab. The receptor set was obtained from an adult with an advanced solid tumor such as melanoma, head and neck, liver or kidney cancer.

The chain uses TRBV10-3 and TRBJ2-5, with D tentatively TRBD2 (5 bases). Germline V gene lookup returns CDR1 ENHRY and CDR2 SYGVKD. V dropped 3 bases and J dropped 1 base, with 12 bases sitting between them. The CDR3 covers 15 residues. The CDR3 is CAISDLDGIQETQYF. DNA for the CDR3: TGTGCCATCAGTGACCTAGACGGGATCCAAGAGACCCAGTACTTC.

This sequence joins TRBV11-2 and TRBJ2-2, with 11 nucleotides matching TRBD1. In germline, CDR1 is SGHAT, CDR2 FQNNGV. V lost 5 bases to trimming and J lost 5 bases; unmatched junction nucleotides: 7. CDR3 size: 16 residues. The CDR3 spells CASSPRDRGITGELFF. The CDR3 DNA sequence: TGTGCCAGCAGCCCCCGGGACAGGGGGATAACCGGGGAGCTGTTTTTT.

The CDR3 coding sequence is TGTGCCAGCAGTTACGGGGGCGGTACTAACTATGGCTACACCTTC. This sequence encodes CASSYGGGTNYGYTF. The chain combines TRBV6-5 with TRBJ1-2; a weak D match, TRBD1 (6 bases). V lost 2 bases and J 0 bases, leaving 10 bases between the germline ends. Germline V CDR1 and CDR2: MNHEY, SVGAGI. The CDR3 is 15 amino acids.

This clone was seen a few times. The chain joins TRBV5-5 to TRBJ1-1; D gene unclear. V dropped 4 bases and J dropped 3 bases, with 7 bases sitting between them. This CDR3 comprises 12 residues. The V gene's germline CDR1 is SGHKS and CDR2 YYEKEE (reference sequence). The CDR3 loop is CASSQWDTEAFF. CDR3 in DNA: TGTGCCAGCAGCCAGTGGGACACTGAAGCTTTCTTT.

This clone was detected a few times. V is TRBV5-1 and J is TRBJ2-1; 10 bases are a match to TRBD1. The CDR3 is 15 residues long. Germline assignment: CDR1 SGHRS and CDR2 YFSETQ. With 0 bases clipped from V and 6 bases from J, the junction kept 3 bases outside the gene matches. The DNA of the CDR3 is TGCGCCAGCAGCTTGGGGGACAGGGGTGTCAATGAGCAGTTCTTC. Its protein is CASSLGDRGVNEQFF.

The V call is TRBV10-2, the J call TRBJ1-1; D not resolved. Trimming took 5 bases from V and 4 from J, leaving 17 bases between them. This CDR3 spans 15 amino acids. Per the germline V gene, CDR1 is WSHSY and CDR2 is SAAADI. In nucleotides, the CDR3 is TGCGCCAGCAGTAGGTCTATACTAGTAGTCACTGAAGCTTTCTTT. This encodes CASSRSILVVTEAFF.

The chain employs TRBV11-2 and TRBJ1-2; D is possibly TRBD1 (5 bases). The V end was cut by 0 bases, the J end by 3 bases, with 11 bases between. The CDR3 has 15 amino acids. Germline CDR1 is SGHAT and CDR2 is FQNNGV. The CDR3 DNA follows: TGTGCCAGCAGCTTAGACTCCCCAGGGTACTATGGCTACACCTTC. Protein sequence: CASSLDSPGYYGYTF.

The rearrangement links TRBV29-1 to TRBJ2-1, with 8 bases matching TRBD1. Germline-derived CDR1 and CDR2 are SQVTM and ANQGSEA. The CDR3 contains 14 residues. Trimming at V came to 6 bases and at J to 0 bases, leaving 4 bases not matched to a gene. The CDR3 loop is CSVGQVNSYNEQFF. CDR3 DNA sequence: TGCAGCGTGGGACAGGTGAACTCCTACAATGAGCAGTTCTTC.

V usage is TRBV11-2 and J usage is TRBJ2-2, with 11 bases fitting TRBD2. The V and J ends lost 2 bases and 0 bases, in that order; junction bases with no gene match: 5. CDR1 and CDR2 from the germline V gene are SGHAT and FQNNGV. This CDR3 contains 18 residues. The CDR3: CASSLWVSGGANTGELFF. CDR3 nucleotide sequence: TGTGCCAGCAGCTTATGGGTTAGCGGGGGGGCGAACACCGGGGAGCTGTTTTTT.

This rearrangement joins TRBV10-3 to TRBJ2-1; possibly TRBD1 for D (5 bases). The CDR3 runs to 15 residues. Trimming left V 2 bases short and J 5 bases short, with 13 bases between. Germline V gene sequence: CDR1 ENHRY, CDR2 SYGVKD. The DNA of the CDR3 is TGTGCCATCAGTGAGACGGAAGGGGTTCACAATGAGCAGTTCTTC. Translation: CAISETEGVHNEQFF.

This clone was seen just once. This chain uses TRBV9 with TRBJ2-2; tentatively, D is TRBD2 (6 bases). The germline V gene encodes CDR1 SGDLS and CDR2 YYNGEE. Trimming removed 0 bases at V and 6 bases at J, with 18 bases between. This CDR3 comprises 17 residues. CDR3 nucleotide sequence: TGTGCCAGCAGCGTAGTCGGGTATGGAGGGCCAGCCGGGGAGCTGTTTTTT. Residues: CASSVVGYGGPAGELFF.

The genes are TRBV5-1 and TRBJ1-1; D ambiguous. Germline loops: CDR1 SGHRS, CDR2 YFSETQ. This CDR3 contains 11 residues. The ends were cut back, 1 base at V and 5 bases at J, with 3 bases in the middle. CDR3 sequence: CASSLSTEAFF. As DNA, the CDR3 is TGCGCCAGCAGCTTGTCGACTGAAGCTTTCTTT.

V and J are TRBV27 and TRBJ2-1, with D hard to call. With 4 bases removed from V and 4 bases from J, the gap between germline ends came to 8 bases. This CDR3 is built from 13 residues. Germline V gives CDR1 MNHEY, CDR2 SMNVEV (reference sequence). The CDR3 sequence is CASSSGVYNEQFF. The CDR3 DNA is TGTGCCAGCAGTTCAGGTGTGTACAATGAGCAGTTCTTC.

This chain joins TRBV19 and TRBJ2-3; 7 positions agree with TRBD1. The CDR3 spans 17 residues. J was trimmed by 4 bases and V by 2 bases; bases with no gene match: 12. CDR1 is LNHDA and CDR2 is SQIVND in the germline V gene (reference sequence). The CDR3 reads CASSIYGTEVGADTQYF. The CDR3 DNA reads as TGTGCCAGTAGTATATATGGGACAGAGGTCGGGGCAGATACGCAGTATTTT.

V and J are TRBV7-3 and TRBJ2-1, with TRBD2 matching over 7 bases. Germline CDR1 and CDR2: SGHTA and FQGTGA. The CDR3 runs 12 residues. The junction had 2 bases not matched to a gene; V was cut back by 2 bases and J by 10 bases. CDR3 protein: CASSLGGGEQFF. In DNA, the CDR3 is TGTGCCAGCAGCTTAGGGGGAGGGGAGCAGTTCTTC.

This chain links TRBV28 with TRBJ1-4, with 9 nucleotides matching TRBD1. CDR1 and CDR2 (germline): MDHEN, SYDVKM. V lost 5 bases to trimming and J lost 2 bases; unmatched junction nucleotides: 6. The CDR3 sequence is 16 residues long. The CDR3: CASSDTGGVTNEKLFF. The CDR3 DNA reads TGTGCCAGCAGTGACACAGGGGGCGTGACTAATGAAAAACTGTTTTTT.

This chain links TRBV5-5 with TRBJ1-5, with TRBD1 matching 8 bases. Germline V gene data show CDR1 as SGHKS and CDR2 as YYEKEE (reference sequence). This CDR3 is 15 amino acids long. After removal of 3 bases from V and 4 bases from J, the junction contained 6 bases not matched to a gene. CDR3 DNA sequence: TGTGCCAGCAGCTCACAGGGGGTGATAAATCAGCCCCAGCATTTT. Its protein is CASSSQGVINQPQHF.

The chain employs TRBV19 and TRBJ1-1; D is perhaps TRBD1 (5 bases). The CDR3 covers 14 residues. Germline CDR1 LNHDA, CDR2 SQIVND (reference sequence). V gave up 6 bases and J gave up 1 base, with 12 bases separating them. The CDR3 spells CASSLGRENTEAFF. The DNA of the CDR3 is TGTGCCAGTAGCCTTGGCAGGGAGAACACTGAAGCTTTCTTT.

The chain employs TRBV2 and TRBJ1-2; 7 positions agree with TRBD1. Germline V lookup: CDR1 SNHLY, CDR2 FYNNEI. V was clipped by 6 bases and J by 5 bases; unmatched bases: 9. CDR3 size: 14 residues. The DNA of the CDR3 is TGTGCCAGCAGGGGGGACAGCCAGCGATATGGCTACACCTTC. Translated, it gives CASRGDSQRYGYTF.

This chain links TRBV27 with TRBJ1-5, with D possibly matching TRBD1 (6 bases). Germline CDR1 reads MNHEY; CDR2 reads SMNVEV (reference sequence). V was trimmed by 5 bases and J by 4 bases, leaving 12 bases between them. The CDR3 extends over 14 amino acids. The CDR3 spells CASSNTGKNQPQHF. DNA for the CDR3: TGTGCCAGCAGTAATACAGGGAAGAATCAGCCCCAGCATTTT.

The count of this clone is one. V and J are TRBV6-5 and TRBJ2-1; D call uncertain. The CDR3 consists of 15 residues. The V and J ends lost 5 bases and 2 bases respectively, with 13 bases between them. Germline V CDR1 and CDR2: MNHEY, SVGAGI. CDR3 in DNA: TGTGCCAGCAGTCCCAGGACGGACCCCTACAATGAGCAGTTCTTC. Residues: CASSPRTDPYNEQFF.

This sequence joins TRBV6-5 and TRBJ1-1; 9 nucleotides align to TRBD1. The germline V gene encodes CDR1 MNHEY and CDR2 SVGAGI. The CDR3 has 12 residues. V shed 6 bases, J shed 10 bases, and the junction held 6 bases outside the gene matches. CDR3 sequence: CASRRQGEAAFF. CDR3 bases: TGTGCCAGCAGACGACAGGGGGAAGCAGCTTTCTTT.

This chain links TRBV25-1 with TRBJ2-2; TRBD1 agrees at 8 bases. V shed 6 bases, J shed 7 bases, and the junction held 7 bases outside the gene matches. The V gene's germline CDR1 is MGHDK and CDR2 SYGVNS. CDR3 length: 14 amino acids. The CDR3 DNA reads TGTGCCAGCAGGGTGGACAGGGTAGGCGGGGAGCTGTTTTTT. This encodes CASRVDRVGGELFF.

The chain is built from TRBV6-5 and TRBJ1-3; D gene ambiguous. V was trimmed by 6 bases and J by 2 bases, leaving 11 bases between them. Germline V gene lookup returns CDR1 MNHEY and CDR2 SVGAGI. The CDR3 is 14 amino acids. The CDR3 loop is CASSGGRTGNTIYF. The CDR3 coding sequence is TGTGCCAGCAGCGGAGGGAGAACTGGAAACACCATATATTTT.

The rearrangement joins TRBV9 to TRBJ1-3; a weak D match, TRBD1 (5 bases). V was pared by 4 bases and J by 0 bases, with 20 bases between. The CDR3 extends over 18 amino acids. Germline V lookup: CDR1 SGDLS, CDR2 YYNGEE. The CDR3, as DNA: TGTGCCAGCAGCCTAAAACGGGACTTGGGGAGCTCTGGAAACACCATATATTTT. It translates to CASSLKRDLGSSGNTIYF.

This rearrangement joins TRBV5-1 to TRBJ2-5, with a weak D call TRBD2 (6 bases). From germline, CDR1 is SGHRS and CDR2 YFSETQ. CDR3 length equals 19 residues. Between the trimmed V and J ends, which lost 4 bases and 2 bases, there was a span of 27 bases. CDR3 nucleotide sequence: TGCGCCAGCAGCCCATCGGTTGCTCATCCCGGGGGAACACAAGAGACCCAGTACTTC. Translating gives CASSPSVAHPGGTQETQYF.

V usage is TRBV5-1 and J usage is TRBJ1-1; possible D gene TRBD1, 5 bases. In germline, CDR1 is SGHRS, CDR2 YFSETQ. The ends were cut back, 2 bases at V and 0 bases at J, with 8 bases in the middle. CDR3 length: 14 amino acids. CDR3 in DNA: TGCGCCAGCAGCTTTAGGGGACTGAACACTGAAGCTTTCTTT. Protein product: CASSFRGLNTEAFF.

This chain links TRBV7-8 with TRBJ1-1, with D maybe TRBD1 (6 bases). Trimming shortened V by 3 bases and J by 0 bases, and 17 bases separated the two germline ends. CDR3 size: 17 residues. Germline V gene data show CDR1 as SGHVS and CDR2 as FQNEAQ. The CDR3: CASSFPGALPMNTEAFF. For the CDR3, the DNA is TGTGCCAGCAGCTTCCCAGGGGCCCTTCCTATGAACACTGAAGCTTTCTTT.

The chain combines TRBV11-2 with TRBJ2-1; the D gene is possibly TRBD2 (5 bases). The CDR3 has 16 amino acids. Germline values: CDR1 SGHAT, CDR2 FQNNGV. V was cut by 5 bases and J by 1 base, with 15 bases left in between. The CDR3 protein is CASSLLRGASYNEQFF. The CDR3 nucleotides read TGTGCCAGCAGCCTCCTCCGGGGAGCGTCCTACAATGAGCAGTTCTTC.

The CDR3 sequence is CATTGPSSYEQYV. In DNA, the CDR3 is TGTGCCACAACAGGGCCTAGCTCCTACGAGCAGTACGTC. The V gene is TRBV2, the J gene TRBJ2-7; possibly TRBD1 for D (6 bases). The germline gives CDR1 SNHLY, CDR2 FYNNEI. This CDR3 has 13 amino acids. Trimming cost V 10 bases and J 0 bases, with 13 bases left between them.

This chain joins TRBV11-3 and TRBJ2-3, with 9 positions matching TRBD2. Per the germline V gene, CDR1 is SGHNT and CDR2 is YENEEA. The CDR3 sequence is 15 residues long. With V trimmed by 6 bases and J by 0 bases, 4 bases remained unmatched. CDR3 nucleotides: TGTGCCAGCAGTTCTAGCGGGGATAGCACAGATACGCAGTATTTT. Translation: CASSSSGDSTDTQYF.

The chain combines TRBV15 with TRBJ1-1, with D perhaps TRBD1 (6 bases). The CDR3 covers 14 residues. Per the germline V gene, CDR1 is LNHNV and CDR2 is YYDKDF (reference sequence). Trimming took 6 bases from V and 0 from J, leaving 11 bases between them. The CDR3 here is CATRAGTLNTEAFF. In DNA, the CDR3 is TGTGCCACCAGAGCAGGGACACTGAACACTGAAGCTTTCTTT.